In this sample, the clone carrying this TCR beta chain turned up many times. This sample is drawn from a study of T cells after posttransplantation cyclophosphamide. Repertoires were generated with immunoSEQ multiplex PCR, while TCRdb's copy carries only in-frame clones and drops some. The data show more than 20,000 clones, with none appearing a single time. The CDR3 loop spans 12 amino acids. Looked up from germline, CDR1 is MNHNY and CDR2 is SVGAGI (reference sequence). V was pared by 5 bases and J by 5 bases, with 9 bases between. Material: PBMCs. The J gene is TRBJ1-2, the V gene TRBV6-6, with D unresolved. This TCR came from a man aged 45-65 years in good health, CMV-negative, and a related stem cell transplant donor. CDR3 DNA sequence: TGTGCCAGCAGTACCGCGGGTTATGGCTACACCTTC. As protein: CASSTAGYGYTF.